The 22 T cell receptor beta chains below come from one sample, sequenced in a study of control samples from healthy donors and cancer patients. Data came from immunoSEQ multiplex PCR; TCRdb stores just in-frame clones and leaves some out. This repertoire shows roughly 200,000 clones, about 95% found once; its top ten account for less than 1.6%. Sequencing used blood. All receptors come from a man aged 50-59 years in good health.

V gene TRBV27 combines with J gene TRBJ2-5; TRBD1 is a possible D gene (5 bases). V dropped 2 bases and J dropped 5 bases, with 12 bases sitting between them. Per the germline V gene, CDR1 is MNHEY and CDR2 is SMNVEV (reference sequence). This CDR3 contains 14 residues. The chain's CDR3 is CASSLIGAGETQYF. CDR3 coding DNA: TGTGCCAGCAGTTTAATAGGGGCTGGGGAGACCCAGTACTTC.

V is TRBV14 and J is TRBJ1-1, with D possibly TRBD1 on 6 matching bases. V was pared by 1 base and J by 5 bases, with 11 bases between. The CDR3 is 14 amino acids. The V gene's germline CDR1 is SGHDN and CDR2 FVKESK. CDR3 in amino acids: CASSQVWRGTEAFF. The DNA for the CDR3 is TGTGCCAGCAGCCAAGTATGGAGGGGGACTGAAGCTTTCTTT.

This chain links TRBV7-3 with TRBJ2-6; D may be TRBD1 or TRBD2 (5 bases each). V gave up 5 bases and J gave up 2 bases, with 7 bases separating them. CDR3 size: 14 residues. In germline, CDR1 is SGHTA, CDR2 FQGTGA. The chain's CDR3 is CASSGTPGANVLTF. The CDR3 bases are TGTGCCAGCAGCGGGACCCCTGGGGCCAACGTCCTGACTTTC.

This clone was seen just once. This chain links TRBV18 with TRBJ2-7; D remains unclear. This CDR3 has 13 residues. Looked up from germline, CDR1 is KGHSH and CDR2 is LQKENI. Deletions cut 5 bases from V and 4 bases from J, with 12 bases between. The CDR3 loop reads CASSGQSQYEQYF. Here the CDR3 DNA reads TGTGCCAGCTCAGGCCAGTCCCAGTACGAGCAGTACTTC. Full variable domain (rest looked up from reference TRBV18 and TRBJ2-7): NAGVMQNPRHLVRRRGQEARLRCSPMKGHSHVYWYRQLPEEGLKFMVYLQKENIIDESGMPKERFSAEFPKEGPSILRIQQVVRGDSAAYFCASSGQSQYEQYFGPGTRLTVT.

The V gene is TRBV5-4, the J gene TRBJ2-5, with TRBD1 identical over 7 bases. V shed 3 bases and J 1 base; nucleotides not matched to a gene: 3. The germline V gene has CDR1 SGHNT and CDR2 YYREEE (reference sequence). The CDR3 runs 14 residues. The CDR3 region is CASSWTGAQETQYF. In nucleotides, the CDR3 is TGTGCCAGCAGCTGGACAGGAGCCCAAGAGACCCAGTACTTC.

This rearrangement joins TRBV21-1 to TRBJ2-7; TRBD2, the table's D call, lacks a check against the DNA. TRBV21-1 is a documented pseudogene. The length of the CDR3 is 21 residues. CDR3 region: CASSKGPLVRDEGGAKYEQYV. The CDR3 region has the DNA TGTGCCAGCAGCAAAGGCCCTTTAGTCCGAGATGAGGGGGGGGCCAAATACGAGCAGTACGTC.

V and J are TRBV18 and TRBJ2-7; possible D gene TRBD1, 5 bases. The germline V gene has CDR1 KGHSH and CDR2 LQKENI. Trimming removed 0 bases at V and 3 bases at J, with 12 bases between. CDR3 size: 15 residues. The CDR3 DNA reads as TGTGCCAGCTCACCACCTGTGGTACAGGACTACGAGCAGTACTTC. It is translated as CASSPPVVQDYEQYF.

The CDR3: CASRPHSGEKDTQYF. CDR3 sequence (DNA): TGTGCCAGCAGGCCCCATAGCGGGGAGAAAGATACGCAGTATTTT. The rearrangement uses TRBV7-9 and TRBJ2-3, with 8 bases that match TRBD2. The germline gives CDR1 SEHNR, CDR2 FQNEAQ (reference sequence). The CDR3 is made up of 15 amino acids. V lost 6 bases to trimming and J lost 5 bases; unmatched junction nucleotides: 10.

The rearrangement links TRBV2 to TRBJ2-3, with D perhaps given as TRBD1 or TRBD2 (5 bases each). CDR3 length equals 10 residues. Germline V gene lookup returns CDR1 SNHLY and CDR2 FYNNEI. V gave up 9 bases and J gave up 5 bases, with 6 bases separating them. This chain's CDR3 is CARGEDTQYF. DNA for the CDR3: TGTGCCAGGGGGGAAGATACGCAGTATTTT.

This clone appeared once. This chain joins TRBV6-6 and TRBJ1-4; possibly TRBD1 for D (6 bases). The CDR3 length is 13 residues. Trimming left V 6 bases short and J 1 base short, with 6 bases between. CDR1 and CDR2 (germline): MNHNY, SVGAGI (reference sequence). The CDR3 sequence is CASRGGTNEKLFF. The CDR3 region has the DNA TGTGCCAGCAGAGGGGGAACTAATGAAAAACTGTTTTTT.

This clone has only a few counts. The rearrangement links TRBV18 to TRBJ1-2, with TRBD1 identical over 7 bases. J was trimmed by 5 bases and V by 2 bases; bases with no gene match: 5. This CDR3 contains 14 residues. Germline assignment: CDR1 KGHSH and CDR2 LQKENI. The CDR3 loop is CASSPAQGGYGYTF. Here the CDR3 DNA reads TGTGCCAGCTCACCAGCGCAGGGGGGGTATGGCTACACCTTC.

The chain uses TRBV5-1 and TRBJ1-2, with D perhaps TRBD1 (5 bases). Trimming shortened V by 2 bases and J by 5 bases, and 10 bases separated the two germline ends. Germline-derived CDR1 and CDR2 are SGHRS and YFSETQ. This CDR3 is built from 13 residues. The CDR3 DNA reads as TGCGCCAGCAGCTTTGGGGGGGAATATGGCTACACCTTC. Translating gives CASSFGGEYGYTF.

V and J are TRBV10-3 and TRBJ2-7, with D maybe TRBD1 (6 bases). CDR3 length: 13 amino acids. V dropped 6 bases and J dropped 0 bases, with 9 bases sitting between them. Per the germline V gene, CDR1 is ENHRY and CDR2 is SYGVKD. DNA for the CDR3: TGTGCCATCAGGCCGGACAGCTCCTACGAGCAGTACGTC. This translates into CAIRPDSSYEQYV.

The CDR3 DNA reads TGCGCCAGCAGCTTGGGAACGGGTTACAATGAGCAGTTCTTC. Translating it yields CASSLGTGYNEQFF. The V call is TRBV5-1, the J call TRBJ2-1; D not resolved. CDR3 length equals 14 residues. V was pared by 0 bases and J by 4 bases, with 8 bases between. Germline V gives CDR1 SGHRS, CDR2 YFSETQ. Full variable domain (missing parts from reference TRBV5-1 and TRBJ2-1): KAGVTQTPRYLIKTRGQQVTLSCSPISGHRSVSWYQQTPGQGLQFLFEYFSETQRNKGNFPGRFSGRQFSNSRSEMNVSTLELGDSALYLCASSLGTGYNEQFFGPGTRLTVL.

CDR3 protein: CASSPGDLFF. In DNA, the CDR3 is TGTGCCAGCTCACCAGGGGACCTGTTTTTT. The chain is built from TRBV18 and TRBJ1-4; tentative D call: TRBD1 (5 bases). Germline V lookup: CDR1 KGHSH, CDR2 LQKENI. The CDR3 is 10 amino acids. Trimming stripped 2 bases from V and 14 bases from J, with 6 bases between.

The V call is TRBV6-5, the J call TRBJ1-5; D is unclear. Germline V gene sequence: CDR1 MNHEY, CDR2 SVGAGI. There are 11 residues in the CDR3. V lost 11 bases and J lost 3, with 8 bases in between. CDR3 in amino acids: CASGANQPQHF. DNA of the CDR3: TGTGCCTCGGGAGCCAATCAGCCCCAGCATTTT.

The rearrangement uses TRBV6-2 or TRBV6-3 and TRBJ1-1; tentatively, D is TRBD1 (5 bases). Germline V gene sequence: CDR1 MNHEY, CDR2 SVGEGT. The ends were cut back, 5 bases at V and 2 bases at J, with 9 bases in the middle. The CDR3 covers 13 residues. This CDR3 reads CASSQRGNTEAFF. For the CDR3, the DNA is TGTGCCAGCAGTCAGAGGGGCAACACTGAAGCTTTCTTT.

This sequence joins TRBV6-4 and TRBJ1-1; 9 bases align to TRBD1. The CDR3 has 14 amino acids. CDR1 is MRHNA and CDR2 is SNTAGT in the germline V gene. The V and J ends lost 6 bases and 1 base, in that order; junction bases with no gene match: 3. This chain's CDR3 is CASRVQGANTEAFF. CDR3 nucleotide sequence: TGTGCCAGCAGGGTACAGGGGGCGAACACTGAAGCTTTCTTT.

The chain is built from TRBV7-8 and TRBJ1-1; weak D call: TRBD1 (5 bases). The CDR3 is 11 residues long. Germline loops: CDR1 SGHVS, CDR2 FQNEAQ. With 7 bases removed from V and 9 bases from J, the gap between germline ends came to 12 bases. The CDR3 loop is CASTRGDKAFF. The CDR3 DNA reads TGTGCCAGCACCCGGGGCGACAAAGCTTTCTTT.

The V gene is TRBV15, the J gene TRBJ1-1; D gene ambiguous. V shed 5 bases and J shed 0 bases, with 7 bases lying between them. The length of the CDR3 is 13 residues. CDR1 is LNHNV, CDR2 YYDKDF, per germline (reference sequence). The DNA for the CDR3 is TGTGCCACCAGCCCAAATATGAACACTGAAGCTTTCTTT. Translation gives CATSPNMNTEAFF.

The gene calls are TRBV15 and TRBJ2-6; D may be TRBD2 (5 bases). Germline values: CDR1 LNHNV, CDR2 YYDKDF (reference sequence). The germline V and J ends were trimmed by 8 bases and 0 bases, with 14 bases remaining between them. The CDR3 has 16 amino acids. The CDR3 protein is CATGGVGDSGANVLTF. The CDR3 region has the DNA TGTGCCACCGGAGGTGTAGGAGACTCTGGGGCCAACGTCCTGACTTTC. The full variable domain, with the rest looked up from reference TRBV15 and TRBJ2-6, is DAMVIQNPRYQVTQFGKPVTLSCSQTLNHNVMYWYQQKSSQAPKLLFHYYDKDFNNEADTPDNFQSRRPNTSFCFLDIRSPGLGDTAMYLCATGGVGDSGANVLTFGAGSRLTVL.

V is TRBV5-5 and J is TRBJ2-3; D might be TRBD1 or TRBD2, each matching 5 bases. The CDR3 covers 14 residues. Germline V CDR1 and CDR2: SGHKS, YYEKEE (reference sequence). The V end was cut by 5 bases, the J end by 0 bases, with 10 bases between. CDR3 residues: CASRRDPSTDTQYF. CDR3 nucleotide sequence: TGTGCCAGCAGAAGGGACCCAAGCACAGATACGCAGTATTTT.